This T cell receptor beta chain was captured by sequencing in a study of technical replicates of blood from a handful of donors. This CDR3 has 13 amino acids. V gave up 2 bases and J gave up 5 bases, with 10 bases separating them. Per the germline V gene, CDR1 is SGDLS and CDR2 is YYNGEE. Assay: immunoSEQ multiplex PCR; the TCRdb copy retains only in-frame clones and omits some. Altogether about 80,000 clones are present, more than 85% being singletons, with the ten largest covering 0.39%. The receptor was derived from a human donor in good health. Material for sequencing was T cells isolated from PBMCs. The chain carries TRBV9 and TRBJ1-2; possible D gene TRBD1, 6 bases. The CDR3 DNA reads TGTGCCAGCAGCGTCGCAGGGGAATATGGCTACACCTTC. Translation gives CASSVAGEYGYTF.